These 14 T cell receptor beta chains share one sample of origin, sequenced in a study of CD8+CD57+ T cells in acquired aplastic anemia (dated by TCRdb to 2016 to 2019). Data came from an Illumina HiSeq 2000. TCR beta VDJ combination and CDR3 sequence profiling used genomic DNA as the template. TCRdb handled the public reads itself, with Q25 trimming in fastp and clone calling in MiXCR, and kept productive beta chains. Rows with a matching CDR3 protein are joined into one entry that keeps the most common DNA and genes. A total of more than 250,000 distinct CDR3 sequences appear in this sample, approximately 80% of them only once. Clones ranked in the top ten supply less than 50% of the sample. Expansion of CD8+CD57+ cells had been shown by flow cytometry in the patients chosen for sequencing. The sequenced sample was sorted CD4+, CD8+, or CD8+CD57+ T cells (not recorded which) from PBMCs. The receptors here all came from a human donor with aplastic anemia.

About this clonotype itself: A junction boundary mismatches the germline segment, possibly from a read error. The J gene is TRBJ2-1, the V gene TRBV7-3, with D tentatively TRBD2 (5 bases). This CDR3 region has 14 residues. The germline gives CDR1 SGHTA, CDR2 FQGTGA. CDR3 protein: CASSLVGGGKEQAF. The DNA of the CDR3 is TGTGCCAGCAGCTTAGTAGGCGGAGGCAAAGAGCAAGCCTTC.

For this clonotype: Germline and junction disagree at one end, which may indicate a read error. The chain carries TRBV19 and TRBJ2-2; D may match TRBD1 or TRBD2 (5 bases each). Germline CDR1 LNHDA, CDR2 SQIVND (reference sequence). This CDR3 has 15 residues. In DNA form, the CDR3 reads TGTGCCAGCAGCGCGCCAGGACATAATTCCGGGGAGCTGTTCTTT. It encodes CASSAPGHNSGELFF.

As to this clonotype: One end of the junction fails to match germline, which may point to a read error. The gene calls are TRBV7-2 and TRBJ1-1; 7 bases map to TRBD1. CDR3 length: 13 amino acids. Germline CDR1 reads SGHTA; CDR2 reads FQGNSA. CDR3 sequence (DNA): TGTGCCAGCAGCTTGACAGGGAAAGCTGAAGATTTCTTT. This translates into CASSLTGKAEDFF.

The chain has TRBV11-3 and TRBJ1-2, with D uncertain. This CDR3 spans 15 amino acids. The germline V gene has CDR1 SGHNT and CDR2 YENEEA. Trimming took 5 bases from V and 2 from J, leaving 15 bases between them. CDR3 nucleotides: TGTGCCAGCAGCGGGCATGGCGAAGCAAACTATGGCTACACCTTC. Translation gives CASSGHGEANYGYTF.

In this sample, this clonotype turned up once. An end of the junction does not agree with germline; a read error may underlie this. This chain joins TRBV11-3 and TRBJ2-3; D possibly corresponds to TRBD2 (5 bases). The CDR3 spans 15 residues. Looked up from germline, CDR1 is SGHNT and CDR2 is YENEEA. CDR3 residues: CASTLDLRGTDTQYF. For the CDR3, the DNA is TGTGCCAGCACCTTAGATCTGAGAGGGACAGATACGCAGTATTTT. The complete variable domain, with remaining parts taken from reference TRBV11-3 and TRBJ2-3, reads EAGVVQSPRYKIIEKKQPVAFWCNPISGHNTLYWYLQNLGQGPELLIRYENEEAVDDSQLPKDRFSAERLKGVDSTLKIQPAELGDSAVYLCASTLDLRGTDTQYFGPGTRLTVL.

This chain links TRBV5-6 with TRBJ1-1; D perhaps matches TRBD1 (6 bases). Germline V gene lookup returns CDR1 SGHDT and CDR2 YYEEEE. CDR3 length: 14 residues. Trimming stripped 2 bases from V and 4 bases from J, with 12 bases between. CDR3 sequence: CASSLGEGVTEAFF. As DNA, the CDR3 is TGTGCCAGCAGCTTAGGGGAGGGGGTCACTGAAGCTTTCTTT. The whole variable domain, remainder taken from reference TRBV5-6 and TRBJ1-1, is DAGVTQSPTHLIKTRGQQVTLRCSPKSGHDTVSWYQQALGQGPQFIFQYYEEEERQRGNFPDRFSGHQFPNYSSELNVNALLLGDSALYLCASSLGEGVTEAFFGQGTRLTVV.

V gene TRBV5-5 combines with J gene TRBJ2-7, with D perhaps matching TRBD2 (5 bases). The CDR3 is 12 amino acids. Germline V gives CDR1 SGHKS, CDR2 YYEKEE (reference sequence). V was trimmed by 2 bases and J by 11 bases, leaving 14 bases between them. The CDR3, as DNA: TGTGCCAGCAGCTTTGAAGCAGCGGTCGAGTACGTC. It yields the protein CASSFEAAVEYV.

This clonotype was seen a few times. The chain has TRBV24-1 and TRBJ2-1; possible D gene TRBD1, 6 bases. The V end was cut by 5 bases, the J end by 11 bases, with 15 bases between. Germline V gives CDR1 KGHDR, CDR2 SFDVKD. The CDR3 consists of 13 residues. The CDR3 nucleotides are TGTGCCACCAGTGCGACAGGAGGTATTCAGCAGTTCTTC. Its protein product is CATSATGGIQQFF.

The chain recombines TRBV5-6 with TRBJ2-7, with 9 positions matching TRBD1. J was trimmed by 0 bases and V by 0 bases; bases with no gene match: 4. Germline CDR1 is SGHDT and CDR2 is YYEEEE. CDR3 length: 16 amino acids. The CDR3 sequence is CASSLERGQGSYEQYF. The CDR3 DNA sequence: TGTGCCAGCAGCTTGGAGAGGGGACAGGGCTCCTACGAGCAGTACTTC.

A few counts support this clonotype. The chain joins TRBV7-8 to TRBJ2-3; D is unresolved. The CDR3 contains 12 residues. Germline V gene data show CDR1 as SGHVS and CDR2 as FQNEAQ. Trimming pared 5 bases from V and 6 bases from J, leaving 9 bases between. Written as DNA, the CDR3 is TGTGCCAGCAGCCTATCCGGGGATACGCAGTATTTT. It yields the protein CASSLSGDTQYF. Full variable domain (remainder filled in from reference TRBV7-8 and TRBJ2-3): GAGVSQSPRYKVAKRGQDVALRCDPISGHVSLFWYQQALGQGPEFLTYFQNEAQLDKSGLPSDRFFAERPEGSVSTLKIQRTQQEDSAVYLCASSLSGDTQYFGPGTRLTVL.

As to this clonotype: Its ends do not fully match the called genes, so a read error is possible. V gene TRBV7-9 combines with J gene TRBJ2-5; 10 bases are a match to TRBD1. CDR1 is SEHNR and CDR2 is FQNEAQ in the germline V gene (reference sequence). This CDR3 region has 12 residues. This CDR3 is CAGQGDRGTEYF. In DNA, the CDR3 is TGTGCCGGACAGGGGGATAGGGGGACCGAGTACTTC.

In its sample, this clonotype ranks as medium-sized. The chain combines TRBV20-1 with TRBJ1-6; 9 bases align to TRBD1. CDR1 and CDR2 from the germline V gene are DFQATT and SNEGSKA (reference sequence). The length of the CDR3 is 13 residues. CDR3 residues: CSGRTGEYSPLHF. The DNA of the CDR3 is TGCAGCGGACGGACAGGGGAATATTCACCCCTCCACTTT.

This chain joins TRBV7-9 and TRBJ2-2; 9 bases are shared with TRBD1. The CDR3 spans 16 residues. The V gene end was trimmed by 6 bases and the J gene end by 10 bases; junction bases not matched to a gene: 15. Germline assignment: CDR1 SEHNR and CDR2 FQNEAQ (reference sequence). The CDR3 reads CASSEGDRVETQELFF. The CDR3 bases are TGTGCCAGCAGTGAAGGGGACAGGGTTGAGACCCAGGAGCTGTTTTTT.

Of note for this clonotype: The CDR3 end shows no conserved phenylalanine or tryptophan, and so a read error is likely. No DNA is shown, since the ends of the CDR3 on it are uncertain; the CDR3 is the one TCRdb lists. The chain has TRBV7-9 and TRBJ2-3; TRBD2, as called in the table, went unchecked against the DNA. The CDR3 length equals 13 residues, ends included. Germline V lookup: CDR1 SEHNR, CDR2 FQNEAQ (reference sequence). CDR3 protein: CASSLALKGSYGY.